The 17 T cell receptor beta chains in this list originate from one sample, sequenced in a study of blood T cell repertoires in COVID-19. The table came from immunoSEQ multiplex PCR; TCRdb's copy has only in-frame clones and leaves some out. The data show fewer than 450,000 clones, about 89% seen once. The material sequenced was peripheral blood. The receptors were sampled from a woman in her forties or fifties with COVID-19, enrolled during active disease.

CDR3 DNA: TGTGCCAGCAGCTTCGAAGACTCCCCTTTGGAGACCCAGTACTTC. It encodes CASSFEDSPLETQYF. The chain employs TRBV7-2 and TRBJ2-5; no clear D gene. The length of the CDR3 is 15 residues. Germline values: CDR1 SGHTA, CDR2 FQGNSA. Trimming shortened V by 3 bases and J by 5 bases, and 16 bases separated the two germline ends. The full variable domain, its missing parts supplied by reference TRBV7-2 and TRBJ2-5, is GAGVSQSPSNKVTEKGKDVELRCDPISGHTALYWYRQSLGQGLEFLIYFQGNSAPDKSGLPSDRFSAERTGGSVSTLTIQRTQQEDSAVYLCASSFEDSPLETQYFGPGTRLLVL.

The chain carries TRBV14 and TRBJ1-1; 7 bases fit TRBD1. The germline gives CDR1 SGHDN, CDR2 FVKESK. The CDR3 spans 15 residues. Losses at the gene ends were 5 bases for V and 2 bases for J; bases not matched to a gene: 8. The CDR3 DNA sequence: TGTGCCAGCAGCATCCGACAGGGCCCAAACACTGAAGCTTTCTTT. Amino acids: CASSIRQGPNTEAFF. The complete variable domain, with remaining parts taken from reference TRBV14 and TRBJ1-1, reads EAGVTQFPSHSVIEKGQTVTLRCDPISGHDNLYWYRRVMGKEIKFLLHFVKESKQDESGMPNNRFLAERTGGTYSTLKVQPAELEDSGVYFCASSIRQGPNTEAFFGQGTRLTVV.

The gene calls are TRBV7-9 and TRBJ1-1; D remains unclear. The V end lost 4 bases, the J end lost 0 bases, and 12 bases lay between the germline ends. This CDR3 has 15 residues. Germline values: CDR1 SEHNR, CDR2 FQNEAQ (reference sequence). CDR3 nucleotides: TGTGCCAGCAGCTCTGTAGGAGGCTTGAACACTGAAGCTTTCTTT. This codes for CASSSVGGLNTEAFF. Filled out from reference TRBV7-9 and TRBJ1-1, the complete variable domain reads DTGVSQNPRHKITKRGQNVTFRCDPISEHNRLYWYRQTLGQGPEFLTYFQNEAQLEKSRLLSDRFSAERPKGSFSTLEIQRTEQGDSAMYLCASSSVGGLNTEAFFGQGTRLTVV.

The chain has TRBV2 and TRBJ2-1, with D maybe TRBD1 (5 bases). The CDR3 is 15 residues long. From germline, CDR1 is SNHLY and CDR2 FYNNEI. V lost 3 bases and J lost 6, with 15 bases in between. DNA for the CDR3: TGTGCCAGCAGTGACAGGGAACAAACGCGCAATGAGCAGTTCTTC. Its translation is CASSDREQTRNEQFF.

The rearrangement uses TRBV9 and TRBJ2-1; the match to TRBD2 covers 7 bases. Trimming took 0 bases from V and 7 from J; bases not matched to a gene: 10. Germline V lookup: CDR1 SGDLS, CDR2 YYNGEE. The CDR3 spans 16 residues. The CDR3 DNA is TGTGCCAGCAGCGTAGTCCCGATCGGGGGGTCAAATGAGCAGTTCTTC. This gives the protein CASSVVPIGGSNEQFF.

The CDR3 DNA sequence: TGTGCCAGCAGTTTAGGGGGGACCTCCGGCTCACCCCTCCACTTT. Translated, it gives CASSLGGTSGSPLHF. The chain uses TRBV28 and TRBJ1-6, with a possible D match to TRBD1 (5 bases). Between the trimmed V and J ends, which lost 2 bases and 10 bases, there was a span of 15 bases. The length of the CDR3 is 15 residues. Germline V gene sequence: CDR1 MDHEN, CDR2 SYDVKM.

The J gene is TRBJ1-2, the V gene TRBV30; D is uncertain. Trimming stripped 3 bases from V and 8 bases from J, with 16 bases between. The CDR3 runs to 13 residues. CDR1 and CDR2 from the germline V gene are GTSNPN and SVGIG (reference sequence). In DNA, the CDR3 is TGTGCCTGGAGAGGTTCTTTGGCGGTAGGCTACACCTTC. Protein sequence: CAWRGSLAVGYTF. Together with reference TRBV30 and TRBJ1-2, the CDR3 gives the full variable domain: SQTIHQWPATLVQPVGSPLSLECTVEGTSNPNLYWYRQAAGRGLQLLFYSVGIGQISSEVPQNLSASRPQDRQFILSSKKLLLSDSGFYLCAWRGSLAVGYTFGSGTRLTVV.

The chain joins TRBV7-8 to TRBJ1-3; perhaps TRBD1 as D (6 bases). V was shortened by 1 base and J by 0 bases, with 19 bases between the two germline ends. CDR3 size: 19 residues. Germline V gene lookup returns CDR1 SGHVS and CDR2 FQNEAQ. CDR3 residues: CASSLVPRGLRVSGNTIYF. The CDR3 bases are TGTGCCAGCAGCTTAGTACCCAGGGGCTTGAGGGTCTCTGGAAACACCATATATTTT.

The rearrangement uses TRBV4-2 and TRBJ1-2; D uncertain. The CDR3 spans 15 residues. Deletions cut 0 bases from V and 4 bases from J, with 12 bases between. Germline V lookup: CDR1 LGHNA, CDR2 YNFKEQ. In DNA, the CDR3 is TGTGCCAGCAGCCAAGAAGGCCTATCGGGCTATGGCTACACCTTC. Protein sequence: CASSQEGLSGYGYTF.

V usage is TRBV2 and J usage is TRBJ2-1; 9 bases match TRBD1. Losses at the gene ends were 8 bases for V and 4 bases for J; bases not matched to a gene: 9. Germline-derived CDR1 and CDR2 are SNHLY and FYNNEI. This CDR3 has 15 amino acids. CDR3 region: CASLSGTGNYNEQFF. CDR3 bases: TGTGCCAGCCTTTCTGGGACAGGGAATTACAATGAGCAGTTCTTC.

The CDR3 loop is CASSREFSYEQYF. The DNA of the CDR3 is TGTGCCAGCAGCCGGGAGTTCTCCTACGAGCAGTACTTC. The rearrangement joins TRBV6-2 or TRBV6-3 to TRBJ2-7; the D gene is possibly TRBD2 (6 bases). V gave up 6 bases and J gave up 0 bases, with 9 bases separating them. The CDR3 contains 13 residues. Per germline, CDR1 MNHEY and CDR2 SVGEGT.

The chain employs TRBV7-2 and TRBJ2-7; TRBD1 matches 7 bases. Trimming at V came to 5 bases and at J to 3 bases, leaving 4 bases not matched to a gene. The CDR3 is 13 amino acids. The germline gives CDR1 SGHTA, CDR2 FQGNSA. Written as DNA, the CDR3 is TGTGCCAGCAGCAGGACAGGTGGCTACGAGCAGTACTTC. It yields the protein CASSRTGGYEQYF.

Here the CDR3 reads CASSQDRFQGTPKPQHF. In DNA form, the CDR3 reads TGTGCCAGCAGCCAAGATCGTTTCCAGGGCACCCCGAAACCCCAGCATTTT. The chain combines TRBV3-1 (or the pseudogene TRBV3-2) with TRBJ1-5; perhaps TRBD1 as D (5 bases). Germline V CDR1 and CDR2: LGHDT, YNNKEL (reference sequence). V lost 0 bases and J 10 bases, leaving 22 bases between the germline ends. This CDR3 has 17 amino acids.

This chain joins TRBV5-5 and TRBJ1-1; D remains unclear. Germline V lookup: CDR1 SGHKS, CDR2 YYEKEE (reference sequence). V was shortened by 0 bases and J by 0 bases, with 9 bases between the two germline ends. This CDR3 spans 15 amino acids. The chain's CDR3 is CASSLGPNMNTEAFF. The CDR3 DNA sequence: TGTGCCAGCAGCTTGGGGCCGAACATGAACACTGAAGCTTTCTTT.

CDR3 DNA: TGTGCCAGCAGCGTAGTCCCAGCGGGAGGGCGAGAGCAGTTCTTC. As protein: CASSVVPAGGREQFF. This chain links TRBV9 with TRBJ2-1, with 10 bases fitting TRBD2. This CDR3 contains 15 residues. Germline trimming cut 0 bases from V and 10 bases from J; bases unmatched to any gene: 7. Germline lookup yields CDR1 SGDLS and CDR2 YYNGEE. Full variable domain (remainder filled in from reference TRBV9 and TRBJ2-1): DSGVTQTPKHLITATGQRVTLRCSPRSGDLSVYWYQQSLDQGLQFLIQYYNGEERAKGNILERFSAQQFPDLHSELNLSSLELGDSALYFCASSVVPAGGREQFFGPGTRLTVL.

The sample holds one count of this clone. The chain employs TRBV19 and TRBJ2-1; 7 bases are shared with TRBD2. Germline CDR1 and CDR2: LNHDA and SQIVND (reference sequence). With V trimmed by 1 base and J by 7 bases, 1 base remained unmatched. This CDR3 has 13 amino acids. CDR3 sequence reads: CASSIGGGNEQFF. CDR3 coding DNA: TGTGCCAGTAGTATAGGGGGGGGAAATGAGCAGTTCTTC.

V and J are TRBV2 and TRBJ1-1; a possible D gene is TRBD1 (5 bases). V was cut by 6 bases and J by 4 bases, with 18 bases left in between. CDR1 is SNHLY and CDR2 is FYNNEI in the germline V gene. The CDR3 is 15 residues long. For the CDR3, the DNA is TGTGCCAGCAGGGCCAGGGATTCCGGGTCCACTGAAGCTTTCTTT. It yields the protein CASRARDSGSTEAFF.